This passage covers 7 T cell receptor beta chains from one sample sequenced in a study of blood T cells in healthy people across ages. Through a sample-barcoded 5' primer and a J-beta primer mix, a second PCR was run for roughly 6 to 12 cycles. TCRdb re-analysed the 5' RACE reads in MiXCR, keeping a single row per CDR3 protein. The top ten hold about 13% of the sample, which has about 620,000 distinct CDR3 sequences, under 65% seen once. The sequencing input was blood. These receptors all come from a woman older than 75 in good health.

As regards this clonotype: One base away lies a much larger clone, so this may be a sequencing read error. This sequence joins TRBV7-2 and TRBJ2-1; 7 bases are shared with TRBD1. With V trimmed by 4 bases and J by 13 bases, 13 bases remained unmatched. The length of the CDR3 is 14 residues. Per the germline V gene, CDR1 is SGHTA and CDR2 is FQGNSA. CDR3 amino acids: CASSSPTGQGTQFF. The CDR3, as DNA: TGTGCCAGCAGCTCCCCGACAGGGCAAGGAACCCAGTTCTTC. The entire variable domain, with the rest obtained from reference TRBV7-2 and TRBJ2-1, is as follows: GAGVSQSPSNKVTEKGKDVELRCDPISGHTALYWYRQSLGQGLEFLIYFQGNSAPDKSGLPSDRFSAERTGGSVSTLTIQRTQQEDSAVYLCASSSPTGQGTQFFGPGTRLTVL.

J is TRBJ1-6 and V is TRBV7-2, with D unresolved. Germline V gene data show CDR1 as SGHTA and CDR2 as FQGNSA. CDR3 length equals 13 residues. Trimming took 1 base from V and 7 from J, leaving 5 bases between them. In DNA, the CDR3 is TGTGCCAGCAGCTTAGTGGCGAATTCACCCCTCCACTTT. Translation: CASSLVANSPLHF.

This clonotype occurred a few times. The rearrangement joins TRBV9 to TRBJ1-1; D is undetermined. Germline-derived CDR1 and CDR2 are SGDLS and YYNGEE. V was pared by 2 bases and J by 1 base, with 12 bases between. CDR3 size: 15 residues. This CDR3 reads CASSVNLQQNTEAFF. The CDR3 DNA reads as TGTGCCAGCAGCGTTAACTTACAGCAGAACACTGAAGCTTTCTTT.

The table lists this clonotype with many counts. The chain has TRBV20-1 and TRBJ2-5, with D unresolved. Germline CDR1 is DFQATT and CDR2 is SNEGSKA (reference sequence). Between the trimmed V and J ends, which lost 2 bases and 5 bases, there was a span of 6 bases. CDR3 length equals 11 residues. The CDR3 DNA reads as TGCAGTGCTAGACTCCGGGAGACCCAGTACTTC. Encoded protein: CSARLRETQYF.

The CDR3 DNA reads as TGTGCCAGCAAAAGTGGACAGCCAAGTCAGCCCCAGCATTTT. It specifies CASKSGQPSQPQHF. The genes are TRBV6-5 and TRBJ1-5; tentative D call: TRBD1 (6 bases). V lost 7 bases and J 6 bases, leaving 16 bases between the germline ends. From germline, CDR1 is MNHEY and CDR2 SVGAGI. This CDR3 comprises 14 residues.

The CDR3, as DNA: TGCGCCAGCAGCATCCGAACAGGGGATCAGCCCCAGCATTTT. Translated, it gives CASSIRTGDQPQHF. The chain joins TRBV4-1 to TRBJ1-5; TRBD1 matches at 7 bases. CDR1 and CDR2 (germline): MGHRA, YSYEKL. There are 14 residues in the CDR3. The V segment lost 5 bases and the J segment 5 bases; nucleotides outside the gene matches: 6.

This clonotype was recorded many times. V usage is TRBV7-3 and J usage is TRBJ2-3; D unclear. V lost 6 bases to trimming and J lost 2 bases, with 12 bases between them. Germline values: CDR1 SGHTA, CDR2 FQGTGA. This CDR3 contains 14 residues. Here the CDR3 reads CASRPGRFTDTQYF. CDR3 nucleotides: TGTGCCAGCAGACCTGGAAGGTTCACAGATACGCAGTATTTT.